Listed below are T cell receptor beta chains from one sample, sequenced in a study of blood T cells in healthy people across ages. TCRdb re-analysed the 5' RACE reads in MiXCR, keeping a single row per CDR3 protein. The data show more than 1.4 million distinct CDR3 sequences, about 40% seen once. The material sequenced was blood. Source of these receptors: a woman aged 18-29 years in good health. The CDR3 runs from the conserved cysteine through the conserved F or W. A D gene is named only where the DNA matches it firmly. Some rows mark clone size as missing; the rest say once, few, many or name a class of expanded clone.

D: TRBD1
V: TRBV7-2
size: few
J: TRBJ2-3
DNA: TGTGCCAGCAGCCCTCAAACAGGGGTGGCAGATACGCAGTATTTT
CDR3: CASSPQTGVADTQYF

D: .
V: TRBV20-1
size: .
J: TRBJ1-1
DNA: TGCAGTGCTAGAGAATCGGGGGTCGTGAACACTGAAGCTTTCTTT
CDR3: CSARESGVVNTEAFF

D: .
V: TRBV12-3/TRBV12-4
size: few
J: TRBJ2-7
DNA: TGTGCCAGCAGCCCCGGGGATGGGACGGGCTCCTACGAGCAGTACTTC
CDR3: CASSPGDGTGSYEQYF

D: TRBD1
V: TRBV9
size: .
J: TRBJ1-2
DNA: TGTGCCAGCAGAGCCGGGACAGGGTATGGCCACACCTTC
CDR3: CASRAGTGYGHTF

D: TRBD2
V: TRBV18
size: .
J: TRBJ2-1
DNA: TGTGCCAGCTCACCACTAGTAGCGGGGGGAAATGAGCAGTTCTTC
CDR3: CASSPLVAGGNEQFF

D: .
V: TRBV14
size: .
J: TRBJ2-3
DNA: TGTGCCAGCAGAGGACACGACCCTACGACCCGCGCAGATACGCAGTATTTT
CDR3: CASRGHDPTTRADTQYF

D: .
V: TRBV15
size: few
J: TRBJ1-4
DNA: TGTGCCACCAGCGCCACGGACAGCCGGCTTGAAAAACTGTTTTTT
CDR3: CATSATDSRLEKLFF

D: .
V: TRBV25-1
size: .
J: TRBJ1-6
DNA: TGTGCCAGCGGAGGGACGGTCTATAATTCACCCCTCCACTTT
CDR3: CASGGTVYNSPLHF

D: .
V: TRBV27
size: .
J: TRBJ2-3
DNA: TGTGCCAGCAGTTTGGGCAGGAAAGGAGCACATACGCAGTATTTT
CDR3: CASSLGRKGAHTQYF

D: TRBD1
V: TRBV12-3/TRBV12-4
size: .
J: TRBJ2-2
DNA: TGTGCCAGCAGGCCGACAGGGAGAGACACCGGGGAGCTGTTTTTT
CDR3: CASRPTGRDTGELFF

D: .
V: TRBV2
size: many
J: TRBJ2-5
DNA: TGTGCCAGCAGTTTTGGACGGACCCAAGAGACCCAGTACTTC
CDR3: CASSFGRTQETQYF

D: .
V: TRBV7-2
size: .
J: TRBJ2-5
DNA: TGTGCCAGCAGCTTTCGGAGGGGGGAGACCCAGTACTTC
CDR3: CASSFRRGETQYF

D: .
V: TRBV29-1
size: few
J: TRBJ2-5
DNA: TGCAGCGTTGAGTTGGGGAGGAGGGAGACCCAGTACTTC
CDR3: CSVELGRRETQYF

D: .
V: TRBV13
size: few
J: TRBJ2-5
DNA: TGTGCCAGCAGCGTAGTCGGTTGGGAGACCCAGTACTTC
CDR3: CASSVVGWETQYF

D: TRBD2
V: TRBV29-1
size: .
J: TRBJ2-3
DNA: TGCAGCGTTGGTGCCAGCGGGACTAGCACAGATACGCAGTATTTT
CDR3: CSVGASGTSTDTQYF

D: .
V: TRBV28
size: .
J: TRBJ2-7
DNA: TGTCTTACCCGGGACTCCTACAATGAGCAGTACTTC
CDR3: CLTRDSYNEQYF

D: .
V: TRBV7-2
size: few
J: TRBJ2-7
DNA: TGTGCCAGCAGCTCCTACAACAATGAGCAGTACTTC
CDR3: CASSSYNNEQYF

D: TRBD2
V: TRBV12-3/TRBV12-4
size: .
J: TRBJ2-6
DNA: TGTGCCAGCCGGGGGGATCCCTCTGGGGCCAACGTCCTGACTTTC
CDR3: CASRGDPSGANVLTF

D: TRBD2
V: TRBV29-1
size: few
J: TRBJ2-5
DNA: TGCAGCGTTGACTTAGCGGGGGGCTTCCAAGAGACCCAGTACTTC
CDR3: CSVDLAGGFQETQYF

D: TRBD2
V: TRBV20-1
size: .
J: TRBJ2-1
DNA: TGCAGTGCTAAACCGGGACTAGCGGCAATCTCGGTGTACAATGAGCAGTTCTTC
CDR3: CSAKPGLAAISVYNEQFF

D: .
V: TRBV6-5
size: .
J: TRBJ1-1
DNA: TGTGCCAGCAGCGGGACCCTGCCCACTGAAGCTTTCTTT
CDR3: CASSGTLPTEAFF

D: .
V: TRBV5-6
size: few
J: TRBJ2-3
DNA: TGTGCCAGCAGCTTGGAAGAGGCCGATACGCAGTATTTT
CDR3: CASSLEEADTQYF

D: TRBD1
V: TRBV7-2
size: many
J: TRBJ1-2
DNA: TGTGCCAGCAGTTCAGGGACAGGGAACTATGGCTACACCTTC
CDR3: CASSSGTGNYGYTF

D: TRBD2
V: TRBV27
size: .
J: TRBJ2-3
DNA: TGTGCCAGCAGTTCTGGGACTAGCGGGGGGCTAATCTACACAGATACGCAGTATTTT
CDR3: CASSSGTSGGLIYTDTQYF

D: .
V: TRBV3-1
size: few
J: TRBJ2-3
DNA: TGTGCCAGCAGCCAAGTCCCCCAGGACTACACAGATACGCAGTATTTT
CDR3: CASSQVPQDYTDTQYF